The 6 T cell receptor beta chains presented below share a single source sample, sequenced in a study of beta chain features in type 1 diabetes. The whole isolated RNA underwent reverse transcription, so sequencing captured expressed TCRB transcripts. Assay: immunoSEQ multiplex PCR; the TCRdb copy retains only in-frame clones and omits some. The profile shows about 740,000 clones, roughly 13% of them singletons. For these TCRs, the target antigens are not known. Findings and limits, study-wide: Shortening of TCRB CDR3s, moderate but significant, appeared in all four CD4+ subsets of Type 1 diabetes patients.

What was sequenced was naive CD4+ T cells from blood. The receptor set was obtained from a young man with type 1 diabetes.

This rearrangement joins TRBV7-9 to TRBJ1-2, with 9 positions matching TRBD1. Germline V gives CDR1 SEHNR, CDR2 FQNEAQ (reference sequence). V was pared by 6 bases and J by 4 bases, with 15 bases of the junction left unmatched. CDR3 length equals 17 residues. CDR3 protein: CASSPSGQGRIGYGYTF. CDR3 nucleotides: TGTGCCAGCAGTCCTTCGGGACAGGGTCGAATCGGCTATGGCTACACCTTC. Supplemented by reference TRBV7-9 and TRBJ1-2, the full variable domain reads DTGVSQNPRHKITKRGQNVTFRCDPISEHNRLYWYRQTLGQGPEFLTYFQNEAQLEKSRLLSDRFSAERPKGSFSTLEIQRTEQGDSAMYLCASSPSGQGRIGYGYTFGSGTRLTVV.

This clone was detected a few times. In DNA form, the CDR3 reads TGTGCCAGCAGCTCCCCAACTGAGAGATTCCAGTACTTC. Protein sequence: CASSSPTERFQYF. The rearrangement uses TRBV5-6 and TRBJ2-5; the D is unclear. Germline-derived CDR1 and CDR2 are SGHDT and YYEEEE. This CDR3 is 13 amino acids long. Deletions cut 3 bases from V and 10 bases from J, with 16 bases between.

This clone was found a few times. DNA for the CDR3: TGTGCCAGCAGCCGGGGGGACACTGAAGCTTTCTTT. Translation: CASSRGDTEAFF. V and J are TRBV28 and TRBJ1-1; the D gene is possibly TRBD1 (5 bases). Germline V gene lookup returns CDR1 MDHEN and CDR2 SYDVKM. This CDR3 comprises 12 residues. The V end was cut by 6 bases, the J end by 3 bases, with 8 bases between. Full variable domain (missing parts from reference TRBV28 and TRBJ1-1): DVKVTQSSRYLVKRTGEKVFLECVQDMDHENMFWYRQDPGLGLRLIYFSYDVKMKEKGDIPEGYSVSREKKERFSLILESASTNQTSMYLCASSRGDTEAFFGQGTRLTVV.

This sequence joins TRBV30 and TRBJ1-5; TRBD1 is a possible D gene (5 bases). This CDR3 has 14 amino acids. V lost 0 bases and J 8 bases, leaving 14 bases between the germline ends. In germline, CDR1 is GTSNPN, CDR2 SVGIG (reference sequence). DNA of the CDR3: TGTGCCTGGAGTGTGGGGGTTTTGGTCGAGCCCCAGCATTTT. Translation gives CAWSVGVLVEPQHF. Combining the CDR3 with reference TRBV30 and TRBJ1-5 gives the whole variable domain SQTIHQWPATLVQPVGSPLSLECTVEGTSNPNLYWYRQAAGRGLQLLFYSVGIGQISSEVPQNLSASRPQDRQFILSSKKLLLSDSGFYLCAWSVGVLVEPQHFGDGTRLSIL.

This chain joins TRBV5-1 and TRBJ1-1; D call uncertain. Trimming left V 0 bases short and J 1 base short, with 10 bases between. The CDR3 consists of 15 residues. Germline-derived CDR1 and CDR2 are SGHRS and YFSETQ. The CDR3 sequence is CASSLEVGANTEAFF. CDR3 sequence (DNA): TGCGCCAGCAGCTTGGAGGTAGGAGCGAACACTGAAGCTTTCTTT. Full variable domain (rest looked up from reference TRBV5-1 and TRBJ1-1): KAGVTQTPRYLIKTRGQQVTLSCSPISGHRSVSWYQQTPGQGLQFLFEYFSETQRNKGNFPGRFSGRQFSNSRSEMNVSTLELGDSALYLCASSLEVGANTEAFFGQGTRLTVV.

This chain joins TRBV27 and TRBJ1-2, with a tentative D call TRBD1 (6 bases). CDR3 length: 13 residues. Germline-derived CDR1 and CDR2 are MNHEY and SMNVEV (reference sequence). Trimming removed 5 bases at V and 4 bases at J, with 11 bases between. The CDR3 DNA reads as TGTGCCAGCAGTCTGGGGGGGCCCTATGGCTACACCTTC. Translating gives CASSLGGPYGYTF.